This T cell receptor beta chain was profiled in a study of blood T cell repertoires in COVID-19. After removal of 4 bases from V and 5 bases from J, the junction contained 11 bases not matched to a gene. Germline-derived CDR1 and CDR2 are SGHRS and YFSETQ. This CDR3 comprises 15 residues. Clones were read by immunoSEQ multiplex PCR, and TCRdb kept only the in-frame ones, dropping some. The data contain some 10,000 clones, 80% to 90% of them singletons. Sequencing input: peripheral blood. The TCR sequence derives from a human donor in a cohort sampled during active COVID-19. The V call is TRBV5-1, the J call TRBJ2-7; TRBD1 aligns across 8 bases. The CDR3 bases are TGCGCCAGCAGCCCGGAGGGCAGGGGGCTTCACGAGCAGTACTTC. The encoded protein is CASSPEGRGLHEQYF.